This record concerns one T cell receptor (beta chain) sequence. The authors sequenced patients whose flow cytometry had shown CD8+CD57+ cell expansion. Profiling that covered TCR beta VDJ and CDR3 relied on genomic DNA as its template. TCRdb re-called the reads through MiXCR, storing one row per CDR3 protein. The sample lists about 150,000 distinct CDR3 sequences, more than 40% occurring once. V was clipped by 0 bases and J by 6 bases; unmatched bases: 14. The CDR3 covers 18 residues. Germline loops: CDR1 MNHEY, CDR2 SVGAGI. This sample was taken from a study of CD8+CD57+ T cells in acquired aplastic anemia. On the study more broadly: Mean yield of DNA from sorted CD4+ and CD8+ cells was 2.5 to 4 ug.

The V gene is TRBV6-5, the J gene TRBJ1-1, with 9 positions matching TRBD1. This receptor was obtained from a human donor with aplastic anemia. Input material: sorted CD4+, CD8+, or CD8+CD57+ T cells (not recorded which) from PBMCs. The CDR3 coding sequence is TGTGCCAGCAGTTACTCACCCTTTAAGGGACAGGGTATCGCTGAAGCTTTCTTT. It is translated as CASSYSPFKGQGIAEAFF.